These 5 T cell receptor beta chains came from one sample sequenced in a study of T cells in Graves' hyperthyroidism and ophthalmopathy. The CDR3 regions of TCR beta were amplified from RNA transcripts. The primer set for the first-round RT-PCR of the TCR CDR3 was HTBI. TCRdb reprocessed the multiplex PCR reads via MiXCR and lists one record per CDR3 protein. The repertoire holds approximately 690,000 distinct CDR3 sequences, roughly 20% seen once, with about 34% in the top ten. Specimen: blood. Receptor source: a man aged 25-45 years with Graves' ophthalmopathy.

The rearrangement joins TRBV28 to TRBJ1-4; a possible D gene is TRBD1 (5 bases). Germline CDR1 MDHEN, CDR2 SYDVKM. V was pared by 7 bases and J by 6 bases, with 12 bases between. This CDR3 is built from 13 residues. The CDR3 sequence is CASTQGGDEKLFF. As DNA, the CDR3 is TGTGCCAGCACGCAGGGAGGAGATGAAAAACTGTTTTTT.

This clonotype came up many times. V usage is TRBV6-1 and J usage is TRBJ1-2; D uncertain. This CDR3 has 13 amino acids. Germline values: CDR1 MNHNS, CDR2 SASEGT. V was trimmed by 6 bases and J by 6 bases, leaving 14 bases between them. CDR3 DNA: TGTGCCAGCAGCCGGGCCATAAGAGATGGCTACACCTTC. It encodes CASSRAIRDGYTF.

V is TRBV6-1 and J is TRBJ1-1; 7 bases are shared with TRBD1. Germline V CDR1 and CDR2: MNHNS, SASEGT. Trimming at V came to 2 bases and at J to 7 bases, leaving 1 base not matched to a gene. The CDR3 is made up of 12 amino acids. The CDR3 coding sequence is TGTGCCAGCAGTGAATGGGACAGTGAAGCTTTCTTT. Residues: CASSEWDSEAFF.

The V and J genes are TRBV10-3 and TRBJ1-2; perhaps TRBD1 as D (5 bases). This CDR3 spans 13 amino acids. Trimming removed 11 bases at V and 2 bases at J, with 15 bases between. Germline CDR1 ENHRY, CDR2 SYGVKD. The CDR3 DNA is TGTGCCGTCAATAGGGCAGGGAACTATGGCTACACCTTC. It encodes CAVNRAGNYGYTF.

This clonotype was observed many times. The CDR3, as DNA: TGTGCCAGCAGTCTCGTAGCGGGAGGGCGAAACAATGAGCAGTTCTTC. This sequence encodes CASSLVAGGRNNEQFF. The V and J genes are TRBV3-1 and TRBJ2-1; 11 bases fit TRBD2. V was clipped by 6 bases and J by 5 bases; unmatched bases: 9. In germline, CDR1 is LGHDT, CDR2 YNNKEL (reference sequence). The CDR3 is 16 amino acids.